This T cell receptor (beta chain) was sequenced during a study of cytomegalovirus exposure and HLA in healthy donors. Study-wide background: Some 80 million unique TCRs from HLA-typed donors were held in an early data release. General study points: Later on, analysis showed that most CMV-associated TCR beta chains appeared to be HLA-restricted. Researchers had no immune exposure information except CMV serostatus available.

A word on this clone: Its specificity is not known.

With 60 Vbeta and 13 Jbeta primers, the PCR was carried out. Method: immunoSEQ multiplex PCR; TCRdb's copy keeps in-frame clones and lacks some. The sample contains 150,000 or so clones, approximately 81% of which appear only once. J lost 3 bases, V lost 4 bases, and 3 bases had no gene match. Germline V gene sequence: CDR1 SQVTM, CDR2 ANQGSEA. CDR3 length equals 12 residues. Material for sequencing was PBMCs. The clonotype originates from a young woman in good health and CMV-seronegative. The chain has TRBV29-1 and TRBJ2-7; the match to TRBD2 covers 7 bases. The CDR3 DNA reads as TGCAGCGTTGGGGGGGGGTACTACGAGCAGTACTTC. Protein product: CSVGGGYYEQYF.